Listed below are T cell receptor beta chains from one sample, sequenced in a study of regulatory T cells in long-lasting Graves disease. TCRdb called the multiplex PCR reads again in MiXCR, with one record for every CDR3 protein. The sample includes under 300,000 distinct CDR3 sequences, around 21% of them seen just once. Sequencing used peripheral blood mononuclear cells (PBMCs), obtained at new diagnosis, from a patient treated with antithyroid drugs. The receptors stem from a female donor with Graves disease. Both conserved end residues are part of each CDR3. A D gene is named only where the DNA matches it firmly. Size is stated for part of the rows, as once, few or many counts, or as a class when the clone is expanded.

j_gene,v_gene,d_gene,abundance,CDR3nt,CDR3aa
TRBJ1-3,TRBV7-9,NA,NA,TGTGCCAGCAGCTCCGTCATGAGCTTTGGAAACACCATATATTTT,CASSSVMSFGNTIYF
TRBJ1-2,TRBV20-1,NA,many,TGCAGTGCTAGAAAAGGAGGTCATGGCTACACCTTC,CSARKGGHGYTF
TRBJ2-5,TRBV7-9,NA,many,TGTGCCAGCTGGCCCTTGACGACCTCCCAAGAGACCCAGTACTTC,CASWPLTTSQETQYF
TRBJ2-1,TRBV6-1,NA,NA,TGTGCCAGCAGTGAATTATACGGGTATGAGCAGTTCTTC,CASSELYGYEQFF
TRBJ2-7,TRBV7-2,TRBD2,NA,TGTGCCAGCAGCTCGCAGACTAGCGGGGGCCGCAGCTACGAGCAGTACTTC,CASSSQTSGGRSYEQYF
TRBJ2-5,TRBV20-1,NA,many,TGCAGTGCTAGAGGGGCCATAGAAGAGACCCAGTACTTC,CSARGAIEETQYF
TRBJ1-4,TRBV20-1,NA,many,TGCAGTGCTTTGACAGCCCGGGATGAAAAACTGTTTTTT,CSALTARDEKLFF
TRBJ1-2,TRBV4-2,TRBD1,few,TGTGCCAGCAGCCAAGACTTGATTGCCCAGGGGGTAGGCGGCTACACCTTC,CASSQDLIAQGVGGYTF
TRBJ1-1,TRBV20-1,NA,many,TGCAGTGCTAGAGTCCCCGGGGGACTGAAAGCTTTCTTT,CSARVPGGLKAFF
TRBJ1-3,TRBV12-3/TRBV12-4,TRBD1,many,TGTGCCAGCAGTCTAGGGACAGCCATCTCTGGAAACACCATATATTTT,CASSLGTAISGNTIYF
TRBJ1-2,TRBV5-1,TRBD1,NA,TGCGCCAGCAGCGTGGACAGGGGGCTCGGTGGCTACACCTTC,CASSVDRGLGGYTF
TRBJ2-3,TRBV6-2/TRBV6-3,NA,many,TGTGCCAGCCCCCGGTCTCCGCGTCGGGGGCCAGATACGCAGTATTTT,CASPRSPRRGPDTQYF
TRBJ2-2,TRBV11-2,TRBD2,few,TGTGCCAGCAGCTCCGGGGGGGCCCGGGAGCTGTTTTTT,CASSSGGARELFF
TRBJ1-1,TRBV7-9,NA,many,TGTGCCAGCAGCCTTGAGGCCGTGAACACTGAAGCTTTCTTT,CASSLEAVNTEAFF
TRBJ1-1,TRBV28,NA,many,TGTGCCAGCAGCCCGGAGGGGAACACTGAAGCTTTCTTT,CASSPEGNTEAFF
TRBJ2-2,TRBV4-3,NA,few,TGCGCCAGCAGCCAAGTGCAGGGGAGCGCCGGGGAGCTGTTTTTT,CASSQVQGSAGELFF
TRBJ2-7,TRBV15,TRBD2,many,TGTGCCACCAGCAGGGGTGGGGGGGAGAAGATATACGAGCAGTACTTC,CATSRGGGEKIYEQYF
TRBJ1-2,TRBV27,TRBD1,NA,TGTGCCAGCAGTTCTACAGGGGGCTGGGGCTACACCTTC,CASSSTGGWGYTF
TRBJ2-1,TRBV9,TRBD2,NA,TGTACCAGCAGCCGCGGACTAGTGGTCGACAATGAGCAGTTCTTC,CTSSRGLVVDNEQFF
TRBJ2-5,TRBV29-1,TRBD2,many,TGCAGCGCCCAGGCGGGGCGGGGGGAAGAGACCCAGTACTTC,CSAQAGRGEETQYF
TRBJ2-3,TRBV7-2,NA,NA,TGTGCCAGCAGCTTTCAACTAGTCACAAGCACAGATACGCAGTATTTT,CASSFQLVTSTDTQYF
TRBJ2-1,TRBV7-9,NA,many,TGTGCCAGCAGCCCCGAGGGAGGAAATGAGCAGTTCTTC,CASSPEGGNEQFF
TRBJ1-2,TRBV7-3,NA,few,TGTGCCAGCAGCTTTGACAGCAACTATGGCTACACCTTC,CASSFDSNYGYTF
TRBJ2-7,TRBV7-2,NA,many,TGTGCCAGCAGCTTAAGCCCCGGCGGCGAGCAGTACTTC,CASSLSPGGEQYF
TRBJ2-7,TRBV7-9,NA,many,TGTGCCAGCAGATCGGCTGACCAGGGCTACGAGCAGTACTTC,CASRSADQGYEQYF
TRBJ1-1,TRBV20-1,NA,NA,TGCAGTGCTAGAGGGGGATACACTGAAGCTTTCTTT,CSARGGYTEAFF
TRBJ2-1,TRBV6-4,NA,many,TGTGCCAGCAGTGACTCGATGATAATGGGGGCCGGGGAGCAGTTCTTC,CASSDSMIMGAGEQFF
TRBJ1-5,TRBV10-3,TRBD1,few,TGTGCCATCAGTGAGCGACAGGGGAGAAACAATCAGCCCCAGCATTTT,CAISERQGRNNQPQHF
TRBJ2-1,TRBV11-3,TRBD1,many,TGTGCCAGCAGCCCTAGTCACAGGGGGGTATACAATGAGCAGTTCTTC,CASSPSHRGVYNEQFF
TRBJ2-7,TRBV7-9,NA,many,TGTGCCAGCAGACACCGGGACACGTCCTACGAGCAGTACTTC,CASRHRDTSYEQYF
TRBJ2-7,TRBV11-2,TRBD2,many,TGTGCCAGCAGCTTTTCATCTAGCGGGATCGCCTCCTACGAGCAGTACTTC,CASSFSSSGIASYEQYF
TRBJ2-3,TRBV9,NA,many,TGTGCCAGCAGCATCGAAAGCACAGATACGCAGTATTTT,CASSIESTDTQYF
TRBJ2-1,TRBV7-6,NA,NA,TGTGCCAGCAGCTCGAAATACAGGGATCCCTACAATGAGCAGTTCTTC,CASSSKYRDPYNEQFF
TRBJ1-1,TRBV7-9,NA,many,TGTGCCAGCAGCTCCTCCGGTGTGGAGAACACTGAAGCTTTCTTT,CASSSSGVENTEAFF
TRBJ2-1,TRBV2,NA,many,TGTGCCAGCAGTGGGCCCGCCCGCAATGAGCAGTTCTTC,CASSGPARNEQFF
TRBJ2-3,TRBV18,NA,many,TGTGCCAGCTCGGGCATGGGCGGAGATACGCAGTATTTT,CASSGMGGDTQYF
TRBJ1-5,TRBV20-1,NA,many,TGCAGTGGCATAAGGGGCCATAGCAATCAGCCCCAGCATTTT,CSGIRGHSNQPQHF
TRBJ2-3,TRBV7-3,NA,many,TGTGCCAGCAGCTTAACTCCGGGAGCGGAAGATACGCAGTATTTT,CASSLTPGAEDTQYF
TRBJ2-1,TRBV10-1,NA,many,TGCGCCAGACATCGGGACATGGTGGTCAATGAGCAGTTCTTC,CARHRDMVVNEQFF